This T cell receptor (beta chain) was documented in a study of T cells in Graves' hyperthyroidism and ophthalmopathy. Findings and caveats of the study: Blood samples included most of the expanded thyroid clonotypes exceeding 0.001.

Ten or more counts support this clonotype. Its antigen is not known. From RNA transcripts, TCR beta CDR3 regions were amplified. During a first-round RT-PCR of the TCR CDR3, the HTBI primer set was used. TCRdb redid the calling of the multiplex PCR reads with MiXCR, one entry per CDR3 protein. This sample has about 560,000 distinct CDR3 sequences; 14% occur once, and the top ten carry about 14%. Graves' hyperthyroidism was deemed stable absent ophthalmopathy progression within 18 months. Hyperthyroidism, newly diagnosed and lasting under 2 months, affected patients aged 18 to 65. This CDR3 spans 15 amino acids. Germline V gene sequence: CDR1 ENHRY, CDR2 SYGVKD. With V trimmed by 3 bases and J by 6 bases, 10 bases remained unmatched.

Sequencing input: blood. The chain couples TRBV10-3 to TRBJ2-7; 8 bases match TRBD1. The TCR was taken from a woman in her 40s with Graves' hyperthyroidism. The CDR3 DNA is TGTGCCATCAGTGAACCGGGACAGGTTGTCGGCGAGCAGTACTTC. Its protein is CAISEPGQVVGEQYF.